What follows are 22 T cell receptor beta chains derived from one specimen sequenced in a study of response to subunit inactivated influenza vaccine. One entry per CDR3 protein results from TCRdb running MiXCR on the RT-PCR reads. The repertoire holds under 550,000 distinct CDR3 sequences, 6% to 9% seen once, with about an eighth in the top ten. The material sequenced was PBMCs from blood, taken roughly 24 months after vaccination. These receptors were collected from a man in his fifties or sixties who received an inactivated influenza vaccine.

This chain connects TRBV12-3 or TRBV12-4 to TRBJ1-1; D not certain. This CDR3 has 14 amino acids. Trimming left V 3 bases short and J 1 base short, with 9 bases between. CDR3 in amino acids: CASSFRVKNTEAFF. CDR3 nucleotide sequence: TGTGCCAGCAGTTTCCGGGTCAAGAACACTGAAGCTTTCTTT.

In its sample, this clonotype was seen many times. V gene TRBV5-1 combines with J gene TRBJ2-3; 7 bases line up with TRBD2. The CDR3 extends over 15 amino acids. Looked up from germline, CDR1 is SGHRS and CDR2 is YFSETQ. V shed 0 bases, J shed 3 bases, and the junction held 4 bases outside the gene matches. This chain's CDR3 is CASSLDGGRTDTQYF. CDR3 DNA: TGCGCCAGCAGCTTGGACGGGGGGAGGACAGATACGCAGTATTTT. The full variable domain, rest sourced from reference TRBV5-1 and TRBJ2-3, is KAGVTQTPRYLIKTRGQQVTLSCSPISGHRSVSWYQQTPGQGLQFLFEYFSETQRNKGNFPGRFSGRQFSNSRSEMNVSTLELGDSALYLCASSLDGGRTDTQYFGPGTRLTVL.

The V call is TRBV20-1, the J call TRBJ1-5, with unresolved D. This CDR3 contains 14 residues. Germline V lookup: CDR1 DFQATT, CDR2 SNEGSKA (reference sequence). The V and J ends lost 6 bases and 0 bases respectively, with 12 bases between them. CDR3 residues: CSARMDVSNQPQHF. In nucleotides, the CDR3 is TGCAGTGCCCGAATGGACGTTAGCAATCAGCCCCAGCATTTT.

V usage is TRBV20-1 and J usage is TRBJ2-3; D ambiguous. In germline, CDR1 is DFQATT, CDR2 SNEGSKA (reference sequence). Between the trimmed V and J ends, which lost 4 bases and 3 bases, there was a span of 20 bases. The CDR3 sequence is 16 residues long. Here the CDR3 reads CSAIPGSASGTDTQYF. The CDR3 coding sequence is TGCAGTGCTATACCGGGCTCAGCATCTGGGACAGATACGCAGTATTTT.

The chain couples TRBV4-2 to TRBJ2-1; tentative D call: TRBD2 (5 bases). V shed 4 bases and J shed 1 base, with 14 bases lying between them. This CDR3 contains 16 residues. Germline V gene sequence: CDR1 LGHNA, CDR2 YNFKEQ. The DNA for the CDR3 is TGTGCCAGCAGCCGAGAAGGACTCCTGTCCTACAATGAGCAGTTCTTC. Protein product: CASSREGLLSYNEQFF.

At least ten counts were recorded for this clonotype. This sequence joins TRBV7-2 and TRBJ2-7; 8 positions agree with TRBD1. CDR1 SGHTA and CDR2 FQGNSA come from the germline V gene. This CDR3 spans 14 amino acids. Trimming took 4 bases from V and 3 from J; bases not matched to a gene: 5. The CDR3 loop is CASSSGQGYYEQYF. The DNA for the CDR3 is TGTGCCAGCAGCTCTGGACAGGGTTACTACGAGCAGTACTTC.

This sequence joins TRBV6-1 and TRBJ1-6; the D gene is possibly TRBD1 (6 bases). Trimming cost V 4 bases and J 7 bases, with 11 bases left between them. Per the germline V gene, CDR1 is MNHNS and CDR2 is SASEGT. This CDR3 comprises 14 residues. The CDR3 is CASSVQGLNSPLHF. For the CDR3, the DNA is TGTGCCAGCAGTGTACAGGGTTTGAATTCACCCCTCCACTTT.

This clonotype was counted a few times. The chain has TRBV6-1 and TRBJ1-3; D uncertain. V gave up 8 bases and J gave up 0 bases, with 11 bases separating them. Germline loops: CDR1 MNHNS, CDR2 SASEGT. The CDR3 consists of 14 residues. In nucleotides, the CDR3 is TGTGCCAGCCATGGCCGCCCCTCTGGAAACACCATATATTTT. Translated, it gives CASHGRPSGNTIYF.

V gene TRBV7-8 combines with J gene TRBJ2-7; 9 nucleotides match TRBD2. V trimming: 8 bases; J trimming: 9 bases; junction bases outside the gene matches: 14. Looked up from germline, CDR1 is SGHVS and CDR2 is FQNEAQ. The CDR3 has 14 residues. For the CDR3, the DNA is TGTGCCAGCTCCCGAAAGGGGCGGGAGGGCAGGCAGTACTTC. Translated: CASSRKGREGRQYF.

This clonotype appeared a few times. The chain carries TRBV28 and TRBJ1-5; D unresolved. The CDR3 length is 13 residues. Trimming took off 3 bases at V and 4 bases at J, with 7 bases between the two ends. The germline V gene has CDR1 MDHEN and CDR2 SYDVKM. For the CDR3, the DNA is TGTGCCAGCAGTTTTCAGCCGAATCAGCCCCAGCATTTT. Translation: CASSFQPNQPQHF. Full variable domain (missing parts from reference TRBV28 and TRBJ1-5): DVKVTQSSRYLVKRTGEKVFLECVQDMDHENMFWYRQDPGLGLRLIYFSYDVKMKEKGDIPEGYSVSREKKERFSLILESASTNQTSMYLCASSFQPNQPQHFGDGTRLSIL.

The table lists this clonotype with a few counts. The genes are TRBV12-3 or TRBV12-4 and TRBJ1-3, with D unclear. The CDR3 covers 13 residues. V lost 5 bases and J 4 bases, leaving 9 bases between the germline ends. The CDR3 here is CASSVTQGNTIYF. CDR3 nucleotides: TGTGCCAGCAGTGTGACACAGGGAAACACCATATATTTT.

The rearrangement joins TRBV20-1 to TRBJ2-3; 9 bases are a match to TRBD1. The CDR3 covers 15 residues. Germline V gene sequence: CDR1 DFQATT, CDR2 SNEGSKA (reference sequence). The J segment lost 0 bases and the V segment lost 4 bases, leaving 5 bases of the junction unmatched. CDR3 in DNA: TGCAGTGCTAAGGTGACAGGGGGGAGCACAGATACGCAGTATTTT. Translating it yields CSAKVTGGSTDTQYF.

The table lists this clonotype with a few counts. The chain recombines TRBV20-1 with TRBJ2-1; 14 bases line up with TRBD2. Trimming at V came to 7 bases and at J to 9 bases, leaving 2 bases not matched to a gene. The germline V gene encodes CDR1 DFQATT and CDR2 SNEGSKA (reference sequence). The CDR3 loop spans 12 amino acids. The CDR3 reads CSGTSGGPEQFF. The CDR3 nucleotides are TGCAGTGGGACTAGCGGGGGGCCTGAGCAGTTCTTC.

The chain recombines TRBV7-9 with TRBJ2-2, with D unclear. The CDR3 loop spans 17 amino acids. Germline V gene lookup returns CDR1 SEHNR and CDR2 FQNEAQ (reference sequence). V lost 5 bases and J 1 base, leaving 17 bases between the germline ends. The CDR3 protein is CASSHPMTAENTGELFF. The DNA for the CDR3 is TGTGCCAGCAGCCATCCTATGACGGCCGAGAACACCGGGGAGCTGTTTTTT.

This clonotype was detected only a few times. The V call is TRBV20-1, the J call TRBJ2-1, with unresolved D. The length of the CDR3 is 12 residues. Trimming removed 5 bases at V and 6 bases at J, with 11 bases between. The germline gives CDR1 DFQATT, CDR2 SNEGSKA (reference sequence). This chain's CDR3 is CSAVDPFNEQFF. DNA for the CDR3: TGCAGTGCTGTTGACCCATTCAATGAGCAGTTCTTC.

The chain uses TRBV11-3 and TRBJ2-3; D uncertain. V lost 3 bases, J lost 3 bases, and 13 bases lay in between. The CDR3 extends over 15 amino acids. The germline gives CDR1 SGHNT, CDR2 YENEEA. The DNA for the CDR3 is TGTGCCAGCAGCTTGAGGTCACAGTCAACAGATACGCAGTATTTT. This sequence encodes CASSLRSQSTDTQYF.

The table lists this clonotype with many counts. The chain couples TRBV5-6 to TRBJ2-5; D is possibly TRBD1 (5 bases). V lost 4 bases and J 1 base, leaving 11 bases between the germline ends. The germline V gene has CDR1 SGHDT and CDR2 YYEEEE. CDR3 length: 14 amino acids. CDR3: CASSPGQPQETQYF. The CDR3 region has the DNA TGTGCCAGCAGCCCTGGACAACCCCAAGAGACCCAGTACTTC.

This chain uses TRBV5-1 with TRBJ2-3, with D possibly being TRBD2 (5 bases). The V end lost 0 bases, the J end lost 2 bases, and 10 bases lay between the germline ends. The CDR3 sequence is 15 residues long. CDR1 and CDR2 (germline): SGHRS, YFSETQ. Here the CDR3 reads CASSLATDSTDTQYF. Written as DNA, the CDR3 is TGCGCCAGCAGCTTGGCCACGGACTCCACAGATACGCAGTATTTT.

This clonotype was detected only a few times. The chain recombines TRBV5-5 with TRBJ2-3; D may be TRBD1 or TRBD2 (5 bases each). The CDR3 spans 17 residues. Trimming took off 0 bases at V and 8 bases at J, with 22 bases between the two ends. Germline V gene lookup returns CDR1 SGHKS and CDR2 YYEKEE (reference sequence). The CDR3 DNA sequence: TGTGCCAGCAGCTTGGCTTGGGCCCCGAGGGGCGGAGGTACGCAGTATTTT. This translates into CASSLAWAPRGGGTQYF.

This clonotype was observed a handful of times. The chain has TRBV30 and TRBJ2-3; D gene ambiguous. V lost 0 bases, J lost 0 bases, and 10 bases lay in between. Germline V lookup: CDR1 GTSNPN, CDR2 SVGIG (reference sequence). CDR3 length equals 15 residues. This CDR3 is CAWSVLGASTDTQYF. The CDR3 bases are TGTGCCTGGAGTGTACTTGGTGCTAGCACAGATACGCAGTATTTT.

This sequence joins TRBV4-1 and TRBJ2-3, with TRBD2 matching 9 bases. The CDR3 runs 17 residues. CDR1 is MGHRA, CDR2 YSYEKL, per germline. Trimming took 3 bases from V and 2 from J; bases not matched to a gene: 9. In DNA form, the CDR3 reads TGCGCCAGCAGCCAGGACCAGACTAGCGGAGACACAGATACGCAGTATTTT. Translated, it gives CASSQDQTSGDTDTQYF.

This clonotype has only a few counts. The V gene is TRBV24-1, the J gene TRBJ2-4; 7 positions agree with TRBD1. The V gene end was trimmed by 4 bases and the J gene end by 0 bases; junction bases not matched to a gene: 17. This CDR3 region has 20 residues. Per the germline V gene, CDR1 is KGHDR and CDR2 is SFDVKD. The CDR3 here is CATSEAPGQNIPLAKNIQYF. The CDR3 bases are TGTGCCACCAGTGAAGCCCCGGGACAGAACATCCCTCTAGCCAAAAACATTCAGTACTTC.